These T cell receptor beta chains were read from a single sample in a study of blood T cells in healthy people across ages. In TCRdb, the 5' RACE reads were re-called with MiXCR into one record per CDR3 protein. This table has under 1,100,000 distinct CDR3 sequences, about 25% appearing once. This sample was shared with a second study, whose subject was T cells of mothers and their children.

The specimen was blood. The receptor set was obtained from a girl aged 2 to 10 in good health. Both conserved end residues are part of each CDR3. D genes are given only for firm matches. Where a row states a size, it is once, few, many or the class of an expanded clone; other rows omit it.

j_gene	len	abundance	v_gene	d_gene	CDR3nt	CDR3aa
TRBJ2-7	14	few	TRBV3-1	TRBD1	TGTGCCAGCAGCAAGGGGGCCCTCTCCTACGAGCAGTACTTC	CASSKGALSYEQYF
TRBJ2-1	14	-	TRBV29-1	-	TGCAGCGCCCTATCCAAAGGGACATACAATGAGCAGTTCTTC	CSALSKGTYNEQFF
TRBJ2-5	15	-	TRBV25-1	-	TGTGCCAGCAGTGAATCTCAGCCGGGTGGGGAGACCCAGTACTTC	CASSESQPGGETQYF
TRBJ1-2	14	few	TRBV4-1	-	TGCGCCAGCAGCCAAGACTCTCGGACGTATGGCTACACCTTC	CASSQDSRTYGYTF
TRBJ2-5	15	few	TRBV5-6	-	TGTGCCAGCAGCTTGGTCAGGGCGTACCAAGAGACCCAGTACTTC	CASSLVRAYQETQYF
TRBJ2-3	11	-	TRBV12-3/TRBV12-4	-	TGTGCCAGCAGGGCTAGAGGCCCGCAGTATTTT	CASRARGPQYF
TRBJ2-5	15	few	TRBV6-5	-	TGTGCCAGCAGTTATCGTTCCGGACATGGAGAGACCCAGTACTTC	CASSYRSGHGETQYF
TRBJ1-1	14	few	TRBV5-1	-	TGCGCCAGCAGCTTGACTACCGAGAACACTGAAGCTTTCTTT	CASSLTTENTEAFF
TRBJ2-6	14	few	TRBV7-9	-	TGTGCCAGCAGCTTAGTAACTGGGGCCAACGTCCTGACTTTC	CASSLVTGANVLTF
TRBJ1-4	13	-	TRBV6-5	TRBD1	TGTGCCACCCGGGACAGGGATAACGAAAAACTGTTTTTT	CATRDRDNEKLFF
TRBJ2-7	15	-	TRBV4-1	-	TGCGCCAGCAGCCCCCACTTAGCGCAGGTCTACGAGCAGTACTTC	CASSPHLAQVYEQYF
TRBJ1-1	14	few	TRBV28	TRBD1	TGTGCCAGCAGTATTACAGGGGTGAACACTGAAGCTTTCTTT	CASSITGVNTEAFF
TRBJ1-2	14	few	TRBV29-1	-	TGCAGCGTTGAGAAGGGCGAGGGATCTATGAGCTACACCTTC	CSVEKGEGSMSYTF